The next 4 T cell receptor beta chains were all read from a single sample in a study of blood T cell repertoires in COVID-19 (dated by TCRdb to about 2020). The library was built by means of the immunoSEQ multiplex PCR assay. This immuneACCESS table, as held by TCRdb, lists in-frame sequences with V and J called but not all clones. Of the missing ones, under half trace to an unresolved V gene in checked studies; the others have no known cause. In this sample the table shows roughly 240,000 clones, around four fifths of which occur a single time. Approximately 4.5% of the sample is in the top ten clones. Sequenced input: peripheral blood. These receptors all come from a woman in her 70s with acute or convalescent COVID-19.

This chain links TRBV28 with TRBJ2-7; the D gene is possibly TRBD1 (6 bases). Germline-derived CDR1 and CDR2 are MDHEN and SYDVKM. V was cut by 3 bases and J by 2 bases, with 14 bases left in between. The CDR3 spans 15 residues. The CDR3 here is CASSLVHRATYEQYF. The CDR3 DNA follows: TGTGCCAGCAGTTTGGTTCACAGGGCTACCTACGAGCAGTACTTC.

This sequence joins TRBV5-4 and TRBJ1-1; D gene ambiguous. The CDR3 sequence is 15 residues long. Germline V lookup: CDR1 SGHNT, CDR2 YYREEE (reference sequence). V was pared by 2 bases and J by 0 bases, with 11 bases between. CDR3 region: CASSLTYDMNTEAFF. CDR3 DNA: TGTGCCAGCAGCTTAACCTACGACATGAACACTGAAGCTTTCTTT.

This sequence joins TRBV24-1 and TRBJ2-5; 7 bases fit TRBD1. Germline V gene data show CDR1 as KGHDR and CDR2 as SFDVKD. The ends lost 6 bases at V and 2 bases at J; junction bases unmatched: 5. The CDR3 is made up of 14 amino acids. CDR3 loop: CATSFSGGQETQYF. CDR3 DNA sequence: TGTGCCACCAGTTTCTCAGGGGGACAAGAGACCCAGTACTTC.

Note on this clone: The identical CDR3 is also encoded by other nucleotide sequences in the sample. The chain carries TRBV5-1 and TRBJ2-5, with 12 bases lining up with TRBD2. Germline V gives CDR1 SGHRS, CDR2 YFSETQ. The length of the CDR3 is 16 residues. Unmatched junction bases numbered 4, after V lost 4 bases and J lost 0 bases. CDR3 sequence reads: CASSGGLAGYQETQYF. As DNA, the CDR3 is TGCGCCAGCAGCGGAGGACTAGCGGGGTACCAAGAGACCCAGTACTTC.